This T cell receptor beta chain is drawn from a study of control samples from healthy donors and cancer patients. Profiling relied on immunoSEQ multiplex PCR, and the TCRdb table lists in-frame clones only, not all of them. Of some 150,000 clones in the sample, about 93% were seen once. The V and J ends lost 5 bases and 3 bases, in that order; junction bases with no gene match: 5. The CDR3 runs to 14 residues. Germline CDR1 and CDR2: SGHNT and YENEEA. Sequenced sample: blood. The receptor comes from a man aged 50-60 years in good health. V and J are TRBV11-3 and TRBJ2-3; 7 nucleotides line up with TRBD2. The CDR3 region is CASSRGGPTDTQYF. The CDR3 coding sequence is TGTGCCAGCAGCAGGGGAGGGCCAACAGATACGCAGTATTTT. The entire variable domain, with the rest obtained from reference TRBV11-3 and TRBJ2-3, is as follows: EAGVVQSPRYKIIEKKQPVAFWCNPISGHNTLYWYLQNLGQGPELLIRYENEEAVDDSQLPKDRFSAERLKGVDSTLKIQPAELGDSAVYLCASSRGGPTDTQYFGPGTRLTVL.